The entry that follows covers one TCR beta chain sequence. Its antigen is unknown. Overnight CMV lysate stimulation of fresh PBMCs defined donor CMV status by CD4+ IFNgamma. The length of the CDR3 is 16 residues. Germline V CDR1 and CDR2: MNHEY, SVGAGI. V shed 0 bases and J 10 bases; nucleotides not matched to a gene: 3. Both TRBC1 and TRBC2 were covered by a beta constant-region primer of two equimolar oligonucleotides. Four rounds of PCR amplified the ligated cDNA using nested alpha and beta constant-region primers plus SP2. MiXCR was run by TCRdb on the UMI-ligation and nested PCR reads, yielding one entry per CDR3 protein. The table lists 120,000 to 150,000 distinct CDR3 sequences, about 15% of them singletons, with approximately 0.13% in the top ten. This sample is part of a study of naive and memory T cell subsets. Study-wide results and caveats: Over 90% of naive TCR sequences appeared only once, unlike memory subsets.

Sequencing was performed on naive CD4+ T cells from blood. The receptor was derived from a human donor in good health. The V call is TRBV6-5, the J call TRBJ2-1; 16 nucleotides align to TRBD2. The CDR3 DNA is TGTGCCAGCAGTTACTCGGGACTAGCGGGAGGGGAGGAGCAGTTCTTC. This encodes CASSYSGLAGGEEQFF.